The 29 T cell receptor gamma chains in this list originate from one sample, sequenced in a study of γδ T cells in repeated Plasmodium falciparum infection. TCRdb called clones from the multiplex PCR reads again using CATT. Of some 30,000 gamma-chain clones in the sample, more than 1.4% were seen once. Gammadelta T cells were flow-sorted from PBMC into Vgamma9/Vdelta2+ and Vdelta2-negative populations for bulk analysis. Sample: gamma-delta T cells from blood. These receptors all come from a pool of human donors (malaria-infected and uninfected, not separated).

This clone was recorded at least ten times. A far larger clone is off by one base, so a read error is likely. The chain uses TRGV9 and TRGJP. Assignment of the J gene here rests on matching the DNA to germline, because TCRdb gives none. Germline V CDR1 and CDR2: GITISATS, ISYDGTV (reference sequence). This CDR3 contains 16 residues. The CDR3 coding sequence is TGTGCCTTGTGGGAACCCCCAGAGTTGGGCAAGAAAATCAAGGTATTT. Its protein product is CALWEPPELGKKIKVF.

This clone has ten or more counts. TCRdb's protein for this DNA is that of a much larger clone and differs from the translation at residue 5, likely a read error; the protein shown is the DNA translation. The rearrangement links TRGV9 to TRGJ1 or TRGJ2. Because TCRdb records no J gene, it was assigned here through a match of the DNA to germline. In germline, CDR1 is GITISATS, CDR2 ISYDGTV (reference sequence). The CDR3 length is 10 residues. J was trimmed by 6 bases and V by 9 bases; bases with no gene match: 5. CDR3 sequence: CALKCYKKLF. The DNA for the CDR3 is TGTGCCTTGAAGTGTTATAAGAAACTCTTT.

This clone was seen a few times. The TCRdb protein, from a much larger clone, departs from this DNA's translation at residue 6, likely by read error; the protein shown derives from the DNA. This chain links TRGV9 with TRGJP. As TCRdb names no J gene, one was assigned here on the basis of a DNA match to germline. CDR3 length equals 18 residues. Trimming removed 2 bases from V and 7 bases from J; junction bases left unmatched: 11. The germline CDR1 and CDR2 sequences are GITISATS and ISYDGTV (reference sequence). The CDR3 DNA follows: TGTGCCTTGTGGGAGGAACCAAGGGGGGAGTTGGGCAAAAAAATCAAGGTATTT. This encodes CALWEEPRGELGKKIKVF.

On this clone itself: This likely came from a read error, as a far larger clone is one base away. Other DNA sequences in this specimen translate into the identical CDR3. This rearrangement joins TRGV2 to TRGJ1 or TRGJ2. TCRdb leaves out the J gene; it was filled in here by matching the DNA to germline. There are 12 residues in the CDR3. Germline lookup yields CDR1 EGSNGY and CDR2 YDSYNSKV. The junction had 7 bases not matched to a gene; V was cut back by 1 base and J by 10 bases. The CDR3 reads CATWDGGYKKLF. The CDR3 DNA follows: TGTGCCACCTGGGACGGTGGCTACAAGAAACTCTTT.

This clone was counted between two and nine times. It differs at one base from a far larger clone, so likely a read error. Different DNA sequences within this sample yield the same CDR3. The rearrangement uses TRGV9 and TRGJ1 or TRGJ2. Germline matching of the DNA provided the J gene here, since TCRdb leaves it blank. The CDR3 runs 9 residues. From germline, CDR1 is GITISATS and CDR2 ISYDGTV (reference sequence). This chain's CDR3 is CALGPKKLF. CDR3 nucleotide sequence: TGTGCTTTGGGACCCAAGAAACTCTTT.

With respect to this clone: A single base is all that separates this from a far larger clone, so a read error is likely. The sample holds other DNA sequences that translate to the same CDR3. Here the V gene is TRGV3, but the J gene went uncalled. This CDR3 has 14 residues. Germline loops: CDR1 VTNTFY, CDR2 YDVSTARD (reference sequence). In nucleotides, the CDR3 is TGTGCCACCTGGGACAGGAAGATTTATTATAAGAAGCTCTTT. It codes for CATWDRKIYYKKLF.

This clone appeared a few times. This DNA translates differently at residue 10 from the TCRdb protein, which is that of a much larger clone; a read error is likely, and the protein shown is the DNA's own translation. The J gene is TRGJP1, the V gene TRGV8. The J gene is not listed in TCRdb, so it was assigned here from a DNA match to germline. Germline V CDR1 and CDR2: VENAVY, YDSYNSRV. The CDR3 has 13 residues. The CDR3: CATWVLTGWLKIF. The CDR3 DNA follows: TGTGCCACCTGGGTTCTCACTGGTTGGCTCAAGATATTT.

This clone is medium-sized (0.01 to 0.1%). This sample also contains other DNA sequences that code for the same CDR3. The chain joins TRGV3 to TRGJ1 or TRGJ2. This CDR3 is built from 13 residues. The ends lost 3 bases at V and 4 bases at J; junction bases unmatched: 6. Germline V gives CDR1 VTNTFY, CDR2 YDVSTARD (reference sequence). CDR3 nucleotide sequence: TGTGCCACCTGGGACTACAGGTATTATAAGAAACTCTTT. It is translated as CATWDYRYYKKLF.

Turning to this clone: TCRdb's listed protein matches a much larger clone and diverges from this DNA's translation at residue 11, likely through a read error; the protein shown comes from the DNA. V gene TRGV9 combines with J gene TRGJ1 or TRGJ2. The J gene was not available in TCRdb and was assigned here by matching the DNA to germline segments. The germline CDR1 and CDR2 sequences are GITISATS and ISYDGTV (reference sequence). This CDR3 is 14 amino acids long. CDR3: CALWETQDYYRKLF. In nucleotides, the CDR3 is TGTGCCTTGTGGGAGACCCAGGATTATTATAGGAAACTCTTT.

This clone was seen more than once but under ten times. The protein recorded in TCRdb matches a much larger clone and deviates from this DNA's translation at residue 12, suggesting a read error; the protein here is obtained by translating the DNA. The chain carries TRGV9 and TRGJP. TCRdb records no J gene; here it was assigned by comparing the DNA to germline. Germline V gives CDR1 GITISATS, CDR2 ISYDGTV (reference sequence). This CDR3 contains 17 residues. The CDR3 nucleotides read TGTGCCTTGTGGGAGCTACCAGGGGAGTTGGGCAGAAAAATCAAGGTATTT. Translated, it gives CALWELPGELGRKIKVF.

This clone was seen at least ten times. The CDR3 DNA sequence: TGTGCCACCTGGTCAGGAGAGAGTAGTGATTGGATCAAGACGTTT. It encodes CATWSGESSDWIKTF. J is TRGJP2 and V is TRGV8. Per germline, CDR1 VENAVY and CDR2 YDSYNSRV. The CDR3 runs 15 residues. The V gene end was trimmed by 6 bases and the J gene end by 2 bases; junction bases not matched to a gene: 9.

The table lists this clone with many counts. The rearrangement joins TRGV4 to TRGJP1. CDR3 length: 15 amino acids. Per germline, CDR1 EGSTGY and CDR2 YDSYTSSV. V gave up 5 bases and J gave up 1 base; unmatched junction bases: 7. CDR3: CATWVKSTTGWFKIF. CDR3 in DNA: TGTGCCACCTGGGTGAAGAGTACCACTGGTTGGTTCAAGATATTT.

This clone has at least ten counts. The rearrangement uses TRGV2 and TRGJP1. V lost 2 bases and J lost 7; bases outside the gene matches: 7. This CDR3 comprises 14 residues. CDR1 is EGSNGY, CDR2 YDSYNSKV, per germline. The CDR3, as DNA: TGTGCCACCTGGGACGTTGAACTTGGTTGGTTCAAGATATTT. It translates to CATWDVELGWFKIF.

In its sample, this clone was seen many times. This may be a read error: a much more frequent sequence differs by one nucleotide. The chain employs TRGV4 and TRGJ1 or TRGJ2. Trimming cost V 1 base and J 9 bases; bases outside gene matches: 6. Germline assignment: CDR1 EGSTGY and CDR2 YDSYTSSV. This CDR3 region has 12 residues. The CDR3 loop reads CATWDGALKKLF. The DNA of the CDR3 is TGTGCCACCTGGGATGGCGCCCTTAAGAAACTCTTT.

This clone was recorded a few times. A single base is all that separates this from a far larger clone, so a read error is likely. The identical CDR3 is also encoded by other nucleotide sequences in the sample. V usage is TRGV4 and J usage is TRGJ1 or TRGJ2. TCRdb records no J gene; here it was assigned by comparing the DNA to germline. V gave up 5 bases and J gave up 10 bases; unmatched junction bases: 11. CDR3 length: 12 amino acids. Germline assignment: CDR1 EGSTGY and CDR2 YDSYTSSV. CDR3: CATWVHGHKKLF. The CDR3 DNA follows: TGTGCCACCTGGGTCCACGGCCACAAGAAACTCTTT.

This clone was counted ten times or more. The protein held in TCRdb is that of a much larger clone and does not match this DNA's translation at residue 5, likely because of a read error; the protein shown is translated from the DNA. The chain links TRGV4 to TRGJP1. No J gene was available from TCRdb, and it was assigned here by a germline match of the DNA. Germline V gives CDR1 EGSTGY, CDR2 YDSYTSSV. There are 11 residues in the CDR3. This CDR3 reads CATWGGWFKIF. The CDR3 bases are TGTGCCACCTGGGGTGGGTGGTTCAAGATATTT.

About this clone: TCRdb assigns this DNA the protein of a much larger clone, which departs from its translation at residue 8; this likely reflects a read error, and the protein shown comes from translating the DNA. Other DNA sequences in this specimen translate into the identical CDR3. The chain combines TRGV9 with TRGJ1 or TRGJ2. TCRdb is silent on the J gene; assignment here came from matching the DNA to germline. This CDR3 is 12 amino acids long. V gave up 6 bases and J gave up 10 bases; unmatched junction bases: 12. Germline V gene sequence: CDR1 GITISATS, CDR2 ISYDGTV (reference sequence). CDR3 residues: CALWIRGLKKLF. The DNA for the CDR3 is TGTGCCTTGTGGATAAGGGGTTTGAAGAAACTCTTT.

This clone showed up many times. The protein TCRdb gives is from a much larger clone and does not agree with this DNA's translation at residue 5, likely a read error; the protein shown here comes from the DNA. The chain combines TRGV9 with TRGJ1 or TRGJ2. TCRdb gives no J gene; it was assigned here by matching the DNA to germline. Germline loops: CDR1 GITISATS, CDR2 ISYDGTV (reference sequence). The CDR3 is 13 amino acids. The ends lost 5 bases at V and 6 bases at J; junction bases unmatched: 10. CDR3 region: CALWGSSGYKKLF. The CDR3 region has the DNA TGTGCCTTGTGGGGGTCTAGTGGTTATAAGAAACTCTTT.

This clone has a handful of counts. TCRdb's protein, taken from a much larger clone, differs from this DNA's translation at residue 11, likely owing to a read error; the protein displayed comes from the DNA. The gene calls are TRGV9 and TRGJP. Here the J gene came from matching the DNA to germline, since TCRdb omits it. This CDR3 is built from 17 residues. Per germline, CDR1 GITISATS and CDR2 ISYDGTV (reference sequence). Written as DNA, the CDR3 is TGTGCCTTGTGGGACCAGGTGCCAGAGTTGGACAAAAAAATCAAGGTATTT. This sequence encodes CALWDQVPELDKKIKVF.

Comments on this clone: TCRdb has a much larger clone's protein, which differs at residue 3 from the translation of this DNA, likely because of a read error; what is shown is the protein translated from the DNA. J is TRGJ1 or TRGJ2 and V is TRGV3. CDR3 length: 13 amino acids. The germline V gene encodes CDR1 VTNTFY and CDR2 YDVSTARD (reference sequence). CDR3 nucleotides: TGTGCCTCCTGGGACTACAGGTATTATAAGAAACTCTTT. It specifies CASWDYRYYKKLF.

Worth noting for this clone: TCRdb's protein, taken from a much larger clone, differs from this DNA's translation at residue 5, likely owing to a read error; the protein displayed comes from the DNA. The genes are TRGV8 and TRGJ1 or TRGJ2. The J segment lost 5 bases and the V segment lost 5 bases, leaving 6 bases of the junction unmatched. From germline, CDR1 is VENAVY and CDR2 YDSYNSRV. The CDR3 runs to 12 residues. DNA for the CDR3: TGTGCCACCTGGGCCTCCGATTATAAGAAACTCTTT. This gives the protein CATWASDYKKLF.

As for this clone: TCRdb pairs this DNA with a much larger clone's protein that differs at residue 8, likely a read error; the protein shown was translated from the DNA. J is TRGJ1 or TRGJ2 and V is TRGV9. TCRdb is silent on the J gene; assignment here came from matching the DNA to germline. CDR3 size: 16 residues. J lost 5 bases, V lost 0 bases, and 13 bases had no gene match. Germline V gene sequence: CDR1 GITISATS, CDR2 ISYDGTV (reference sequence). Here the CDR3 reads CALWEVHDGENYKKLF. In DNA, the CDR3 is TGTGCCTTGTGGGAGGTGCACGATGGCGAAAATTATAAGAAACTCTTT.

This clone was seen more than once but under ten times. This sequence is one base from a far larger clone and is likely a read error. The sample carries other DNA sequences with the same CDR3. V gene assignment gives TRGV9, but the J gene was left uncalled. The CDR3 runs 16 residues. CDR1 and CDR2 (germline): GITISATS, ISYDGTV (reference sequence). Here the CDR3 DNA reads TGTGCCTTGTGGGAGGTGCAGGGGGTGACTTATTATAAGAAGCTCTTT. Amino acids: CALWEVQGVTYYKKLF.

This clone was counted at least ten times. TCRdb's entry gives the protein of a much larger clone, which mismatches this DNA's translation at residue 9, likely from a read error; the protein reported here is translated from the DNA. J is TRGJP and V is TRGV9. The CDR3 covers 15 residues. Looked up from germline, CDR1 is GITISATS and CDR2 is ISYDGTV (reference sequence). Trimming at V came to 0 bases and at J to 15 bases, leaving 8 bases not matched to a gene. CDR3 sequence (DNA): TGTGCCTTGTGGGAGGTGTATAGGGACAAAAAAATCAAGGTATTT. Its protein product is CALWEVYRDKKIKVF.

This clone showed up just a few times. This is likely an artifact of a read error, given a far larger clone one base away. Other DNA sequences within the sample encode an identical CDR3. The V gene call reads TRGV9; no J gene was called. Germline V gene sequence: CDR1 GITISATS, CDR2 ISYDGTV (reference sequence). The CDR3 sequence is 14 residues long. CDR3 nucleotides: TGTGCCTTGTGGGAGGTCGCCTCCTATTATAAGAAACTCTTC. As protein: CALWEVASYYKKLF.

Many counts were recorded for this clone. This likely came from a read error, as a far larger clone is one base away. Other nucleotide sequences from this sample produce the same CDR3. The genes are TRGV9 and TRGJ1 or TRGJ2. The CDR3 has 12 residues. Germline V CDR1 and CDR2: GITISATS, ISYDGTV (reference sequence). The CDR3 DNA reads as TGTGCCTTGTGGGAGGCGGGGTATAAGAAACTCTTC. Amino acid sequence: CALWEAGYKKLF.

This clone was counted many times. The chain recombines TRGV4 with TRGJ1 or TRGJ2. TCRdb does not report a J gene; here it was assigned by matching the DNA to germline references. CDR1 and CDR2 from the germline V gene are EGSTGY and YDSYTSSV. Unmatched junction bases numbered 9, after V lost 0 bases and J lost 4 bases. The CDR3 has 15 amino acids. The CDR3 reads CATWDGGSGYYKKLF. In nucleotides, the CDR3 is TGTGCCACCTGGGATGGGGGTTCTGGGTATTATAAGAAACTCTTT.

A remark on this clone: Translating this DNA gives a protein that differs at residue 4 from the TCRdb one, which belongs to a much larger clone; a read error is likely, and the protein shown is this translation. V usage is TRGV3 and J usage is TRGJ1 or TRGJ2. As TCRdb names no J gene, one was assigned here on the basis of a DNA match to germline. This CDR3 region has 13 residues. Germline V CDR1 and CDR2: VTNTFY, YDVSTARD (reference sequence). CDR3 sequence reads: CATRDPLGYKKLF. DNA for the CDR3: TGTGCCACCCGGGACCCGCTTGGATATAAGAAACTCTTT.

This clone was seen more than once but under ten times. This likely traces to a read error, being one base from a far larger clone. The V segment is TRGV2, and no J call was made. In germline, CDR1 is EGSNGY, CDR2 YDSYNSKV. CDR3 length: 9 amino acids. The CDR3 coding sequence is TGTGCAACCTGGGCCGGGAAGCTCTTT. Amino acid sequence: CATWAGKLF.